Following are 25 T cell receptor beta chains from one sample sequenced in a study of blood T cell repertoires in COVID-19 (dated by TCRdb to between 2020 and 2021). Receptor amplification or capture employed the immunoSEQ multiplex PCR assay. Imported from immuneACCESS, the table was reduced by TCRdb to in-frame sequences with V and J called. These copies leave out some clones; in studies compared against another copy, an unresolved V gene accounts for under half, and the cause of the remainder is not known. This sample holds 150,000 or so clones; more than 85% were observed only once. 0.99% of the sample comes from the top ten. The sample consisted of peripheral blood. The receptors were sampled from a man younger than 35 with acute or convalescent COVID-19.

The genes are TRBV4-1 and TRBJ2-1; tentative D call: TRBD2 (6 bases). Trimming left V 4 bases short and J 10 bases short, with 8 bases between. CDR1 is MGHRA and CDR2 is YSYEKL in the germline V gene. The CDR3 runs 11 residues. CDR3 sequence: CASSPGLEQFF. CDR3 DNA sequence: TGCGCCAGCAGCCCCGGACTAGAGCAGTTCTTC.

CDR3 sequence (DNA): TGTGCCAGCAGGGACAGGGGGCCCTTCACCGAGCAGTACTTC. Translation gives CASRDRGPFTEQYF. J is TRBJ2-7 and V is TRBV2, with 11 bases fitting TRBD1. CDR1 is SNHLY, CDR2 FYNNEI, per germline. Trimming cost V 6 bases and J 6 bases; bases outside gene matches: 7. This CDR3 has 14 amino acids. The variable domain in full, with the rest retrieved from reference TRBV2 and TRBJ2-7, is EPEVTQTPSHQVTQMGQEVILRCVPISNHLYFYWYRQILGQKVEFLVSFYNNEISEKSEIFDDQFSVERPDGSNFTLKIRSTKLEDSAMYFCASRDRGPFTEQYFGPGTRLTVT.

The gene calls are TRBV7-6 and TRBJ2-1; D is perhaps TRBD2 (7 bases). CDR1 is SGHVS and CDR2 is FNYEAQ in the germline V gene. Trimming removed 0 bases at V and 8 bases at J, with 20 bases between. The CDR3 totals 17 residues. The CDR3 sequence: CASSLAFAGAVAYEQFF. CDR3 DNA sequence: TGTGCCAGCAGCTTAGCGTTTGCGGGGGCCGTTGCATATGAGCAGTTCTTC.

CDR3 loop: CAIREQVNQPQHF. CDR3 coding DNA: TGTGCCATCAGAGAACAGGTCAATCAGCCCCAGCATTTT. The V and J genes are TRBV10-3 and TRBJ1-5; a possible D gene is TRBD1 (5 bases). CDR1 ENHRY and CDR2 SYGVKD come from the germline V gene. Trimming removed 6 bases at V and 3 bases at J, with 9 bases between. The CDR3 has 13 amino acids.

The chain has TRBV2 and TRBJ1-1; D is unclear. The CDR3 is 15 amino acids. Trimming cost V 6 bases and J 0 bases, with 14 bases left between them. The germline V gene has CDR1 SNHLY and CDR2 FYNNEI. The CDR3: CASRTLQKMNTEAFF. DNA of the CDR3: TGTGCCAGCAGAACCTTACAGAAAATGAACACTGAAGCTTTCTTT. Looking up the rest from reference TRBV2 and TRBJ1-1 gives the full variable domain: EPEVTQTPSHQVTQMGQEVILRCVPISNHLYFYWYRQILGQKVEFLVSFYNNEISEKSEIFDDQFSVERPDGSNFTLKIRSTKLEDSAMYFCASRTLQKMNTEAFFGQGTRLTVV.

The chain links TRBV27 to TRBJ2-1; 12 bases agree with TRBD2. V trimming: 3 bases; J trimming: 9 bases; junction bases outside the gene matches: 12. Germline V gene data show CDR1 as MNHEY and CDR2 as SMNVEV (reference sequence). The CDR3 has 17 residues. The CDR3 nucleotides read TGTGCCAGCAGTTTCCCTAGCGGGGGGGTGGAGAGGGCTGAGCAGTTCTTC. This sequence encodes CASSFPSGGVERAEQFF.

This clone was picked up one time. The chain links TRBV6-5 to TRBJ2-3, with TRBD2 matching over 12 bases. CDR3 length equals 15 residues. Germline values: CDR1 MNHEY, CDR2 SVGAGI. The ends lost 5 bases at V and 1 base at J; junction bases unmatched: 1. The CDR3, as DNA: TGTGCCAGCAGTAGGACTAGCGGGGGCACAGATACGCAGTATTTT. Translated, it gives CASSRTSGGTDTQYF.

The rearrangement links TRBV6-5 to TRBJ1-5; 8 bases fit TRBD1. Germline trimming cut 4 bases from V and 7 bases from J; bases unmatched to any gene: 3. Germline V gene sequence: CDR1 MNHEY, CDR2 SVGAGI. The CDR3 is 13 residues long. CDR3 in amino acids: CASSLQGGQPQHF. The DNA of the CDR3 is TGTGCCAGCAGTTTACAGGGGGGACAGCCCCAGCATTTT.

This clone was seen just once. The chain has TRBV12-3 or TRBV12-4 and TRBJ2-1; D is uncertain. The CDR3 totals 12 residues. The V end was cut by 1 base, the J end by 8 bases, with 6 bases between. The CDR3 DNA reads TGTGCCAGCAGTTTAGGAGTATATGAGCAGTTCTTC. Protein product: CASSLGVYEQFF.

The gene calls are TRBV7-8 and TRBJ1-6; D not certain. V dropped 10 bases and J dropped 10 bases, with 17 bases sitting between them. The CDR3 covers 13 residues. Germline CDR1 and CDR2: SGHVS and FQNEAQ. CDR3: CATSGGFGSPLHF. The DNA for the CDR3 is TGTGCCACCTCCGGTGGCTTCGGGTCACCCCTCCACTTT.

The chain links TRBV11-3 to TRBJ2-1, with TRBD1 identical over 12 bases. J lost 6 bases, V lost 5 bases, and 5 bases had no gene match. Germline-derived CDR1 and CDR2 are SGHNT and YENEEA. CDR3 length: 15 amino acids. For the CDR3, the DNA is TGTGCCAGCAGCAGCCGGGACAGGGGGCTCAATGAGCAGTTCTTC. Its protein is CASSSRDRGLNEQFF. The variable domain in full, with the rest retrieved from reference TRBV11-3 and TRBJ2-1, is EAGVVQSPRYKIIEKKQPVAFWCNPISGHNTLYWYLQNLGQGPELLIRYENEEAVDDSQLPKDRFSAERLKGVDSTLKIQPAELGDSAVYLCASSSRDRGLNEQFFGPGTRLTVL.

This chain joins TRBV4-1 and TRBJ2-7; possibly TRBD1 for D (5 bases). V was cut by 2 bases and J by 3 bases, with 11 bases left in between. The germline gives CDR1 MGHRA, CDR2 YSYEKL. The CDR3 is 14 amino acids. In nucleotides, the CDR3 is TGCGCCAGCAGCCAAAGGGGTCAAAACTACGAGCAGTACTTC. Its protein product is CASSQRGQNYEQYF.

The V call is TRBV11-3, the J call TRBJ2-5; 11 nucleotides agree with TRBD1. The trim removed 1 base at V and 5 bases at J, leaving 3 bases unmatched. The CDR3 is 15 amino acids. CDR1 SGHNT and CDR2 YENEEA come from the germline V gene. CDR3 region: CASSLGTGGAETQYF. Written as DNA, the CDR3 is TGTGCCAGCAGCTTAGGGACAGGGGGCGCGGAGACCCAGTACTTC. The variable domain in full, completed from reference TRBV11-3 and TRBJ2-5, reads EAGVVQSPRYKIIEKKQPVAFWCNPISGHNTLYWYLQNLGQGPELLIRYENEEAVDDSQLPKDRFSAERLKGVDSTLKIQPAELGDSAVYLCASSLGTGGAETQYFGPGTRLLVL.

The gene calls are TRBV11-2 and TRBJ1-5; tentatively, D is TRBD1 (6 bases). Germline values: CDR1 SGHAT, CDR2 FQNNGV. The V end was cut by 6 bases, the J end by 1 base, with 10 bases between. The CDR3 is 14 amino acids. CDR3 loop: CASSSGTSNQPQHF. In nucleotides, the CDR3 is TGTGCCAGCAGTTCCGGGACAAGCAATCAGCCCCAGCATTTT.

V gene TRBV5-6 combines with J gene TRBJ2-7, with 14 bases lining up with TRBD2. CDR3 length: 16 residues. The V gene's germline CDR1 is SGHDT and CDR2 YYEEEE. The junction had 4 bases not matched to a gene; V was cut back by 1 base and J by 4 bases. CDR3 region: CASSLRRLAGGYEQYV. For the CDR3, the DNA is TGTGCCAGCAGCTTGCGCAGACTAGCGGGAGGGTACGAGCAGTACGTC.

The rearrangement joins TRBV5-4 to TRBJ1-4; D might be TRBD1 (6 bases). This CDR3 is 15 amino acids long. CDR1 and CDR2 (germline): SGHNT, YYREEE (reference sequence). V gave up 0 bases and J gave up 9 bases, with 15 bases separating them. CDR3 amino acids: CASSLAVTGNQKLFF. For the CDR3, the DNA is TGTGCCAGCAGCTTGGCCGTAACAGGGAACCAAAAACTGTTTTTT.

CDR3 residues: CASSFSPDSIAYEQYF. The CDR3 DNA is TGTGCCAGCAGTTTCTCCCCCGACTCAATAGCCTACGAGCAGTACTTC. The chain employs TRBV27 and TRBJ2-7, with D hard to call. The CDR3 is 16 amino acids. CDR1 is MNHEY, CDR2 SMNVEV, per germline (reference sequence). Trimming removed 3 bases at V and 2 bases at J, with 17 bases between.

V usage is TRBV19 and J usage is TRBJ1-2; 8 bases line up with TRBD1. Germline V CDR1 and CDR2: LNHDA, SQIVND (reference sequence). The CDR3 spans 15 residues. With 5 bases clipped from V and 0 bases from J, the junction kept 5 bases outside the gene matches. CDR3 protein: CASSPRTGTNYGYTF. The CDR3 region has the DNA TGTGCCAGTAGTCCAAGGACAGGGACTAACTATGGCTACACCTTC. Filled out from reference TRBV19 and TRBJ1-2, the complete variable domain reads DGGITQSPKYLFRKEGQNVTLSCEQNLNHDAMYWYRQDPGQGLRLIYYSQIVNDFQKGDIAEGYSVSREKKESFPLTVTSAQKNPTAFYLCASSPRTGTNYGYTFGSGTRLTVV.

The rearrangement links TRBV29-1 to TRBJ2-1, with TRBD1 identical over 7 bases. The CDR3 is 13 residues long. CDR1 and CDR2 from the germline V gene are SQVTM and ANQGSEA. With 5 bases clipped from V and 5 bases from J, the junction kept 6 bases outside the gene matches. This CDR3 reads CSVRTGPNNEQFF. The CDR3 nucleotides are TGCAGCGTTCGGACAGGCCCCAACAATGAGCAGTTCTTC.

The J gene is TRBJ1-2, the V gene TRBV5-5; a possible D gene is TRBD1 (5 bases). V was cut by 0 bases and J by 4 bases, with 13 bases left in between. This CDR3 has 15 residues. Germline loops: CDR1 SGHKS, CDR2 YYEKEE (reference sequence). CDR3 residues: CASSLEGATAYGYTF. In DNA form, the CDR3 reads TGTGCCAGCAGCTTGGAAGGGGCGACGGCCTATGGCTACACCTTC.

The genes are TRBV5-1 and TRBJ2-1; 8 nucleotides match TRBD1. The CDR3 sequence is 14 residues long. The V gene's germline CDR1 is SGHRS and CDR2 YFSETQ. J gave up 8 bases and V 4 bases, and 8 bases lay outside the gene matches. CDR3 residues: CASSLQGQGDEQFF. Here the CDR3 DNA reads TGCGCCAGCAGCCTACAAGGACAGGGTGATGAGCAGTTCTTC.

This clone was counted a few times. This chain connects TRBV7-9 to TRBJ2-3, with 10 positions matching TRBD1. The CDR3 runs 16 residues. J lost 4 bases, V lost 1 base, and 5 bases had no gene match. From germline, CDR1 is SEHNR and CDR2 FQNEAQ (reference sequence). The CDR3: CASSLGDRGRADTQYF. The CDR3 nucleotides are TGTGCCAGCAGCTTAGGAGACAGGGGGCGGGCAGATACGCAGTATTTT.

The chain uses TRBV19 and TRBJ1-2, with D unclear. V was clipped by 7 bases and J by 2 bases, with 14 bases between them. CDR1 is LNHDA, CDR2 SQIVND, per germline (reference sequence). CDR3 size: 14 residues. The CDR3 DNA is TGTGCCAGTAACCGGGGTGCCTCCAACTATGGCTACACCTTC. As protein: CASNRGASNYGYTF.

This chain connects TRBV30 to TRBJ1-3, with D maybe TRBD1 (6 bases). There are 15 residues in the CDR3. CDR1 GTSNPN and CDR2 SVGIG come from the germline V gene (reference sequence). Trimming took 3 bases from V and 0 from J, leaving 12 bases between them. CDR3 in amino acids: CAWSPGQRSGNTIYF. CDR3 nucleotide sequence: TGTGCCTGGAGCCCGGGACAACGCTCTGGAAACACCATATATTTT.

CDR3 coding DNA: TGTGCCAGCTCCCCAGGGGATAGCAATCAGCCCCAGCATTTT. Amino acid sequence: CASSPGDSNQPQHF. This rearrangement joins TRBV2 to TRBJ1-5; TRBD1 might be the D (6 bases). Trimming stripped 8 bases from V and 0 bases from J, with 11 bases between. This CDR3 has 14 residues. In germline, CDR1 is SNHLY, CDR2 FYNNEI. The full variable domain, rest sourced from reference TRBV2 and TRBJ1-5, is EPEVTQTPSHQVTQMGQEVILRCVPISNHLYFYWYRQILGQKVEFLVSFYNNEISEKSEIFDDQFSVERPDGSNFTLKIRSTKLEDSAMYFCASSPGDSNQPQHFGDGTRLSIL.